One and the same sample provided the 8 T cell receptor beta chains below, sequenced in a study of blood T cell repertoires in COVID-19. TCRdb keeps only in-frame clones here, not all; method: immunoSEQ multiplex PCR. The table includes under 300,000 clones, 70% to 90% detected once. The sample taken for sequencing was PBMCs or T cells enriched from blood (not recorded which). These receptors were collected from a woman between 50 and 59 years old who had recovered from COVID-19.

The chain couples TRBV27 to TRBJ1-5, with D tentatively TRBD1 (5 bases). CDR1 is MNHEY and CDR2 is SMNVEV in the germline V gene (reference sequence). CDR3 length equals 14 residues. Trimming pared 3 bases from V and 2 bases from J, leaving 8 bases between. CDR3 coding DNA: TGTGCCAGCAGTTTCCTAGGGGGCAATCAGCCCCAGCATTTT. This translates into CASSFLGGNQPQHF.

The chain has TRBV29-1 and TRBJ2-1, with 12 bases identical to TRBD2. From germline, CDR1 is SQVTM and CDR2 ANQGSEA. Germline trimming cut 3 bases from V and 8 bases from J; bases unmatched to any gene: 5. This CDR3 is 14 amino acids long. CDR3 region: CSVEASGRGYEQFF. The CDR3 DNA is TGCAGCGTTGAGGCTAGCGGGAGGGGGTATGAGCAGTTCTTC.

The rearrangement links TRBV9 to TRBJ2-1; D not resolved. The CDR3 is 13 residues long. Deletions cut 0 bases from V and 10 bases from J, with 11 bases between. Germline V CDR1 and CDR2: SGDLS, YYNGEE. CDR3 in amino acids: CASSVDLSREQFF. Here the CDR3 DNA reads TGTGCCAGCAGCGTAGATCTATCGCGGGAGCAGTTCTTC. Filled out from reference TRBV9 and TRBJ2-1, the complete variable domain reads DSGVTQTPKHLITATGQRVTLRCSPRSGDLSVYWYQQSLDQGLQFLIQYYNGEERAKGNILERFSAQQFPDLHSELNLSSLELGDSALYFCASSVDLSREQFFGPGTRLTVL.

This sequence joins TRBV28 and TRBJ2-7, with 8 nucleotides matching TRBD2. Germline assignment: CDR1 MDHEN and CDR2 SYDVKM. V lost 2 bases to trimming and J lost 7 bases; unmatched junction nucleotides: 10. This CDR3 has 15 residues. CDR3 in amino acids: CASSLAGGPLREQYF. The CDR3 nucleotides read TGTGCCAGCAGTTTAGCGGGAGGTCCCCTTAGGGAGCAGTACTTC.

This clone was seen more than once but under ten times. The V and J genes are TRBV7-8 and TRBJ2-7, with D possibly being TRBD2 (5 bases). Germline V gene sequence: CDR1 SGHVS, CDR2 FQNEAQ. Trimming removed 5 bases at V and 7 bases at J, with 21 bases between. This CDR3 region has 15 residues. This CDR3 is CASSLGQTDYEEQYF. For the CDR3, the DNA is TGTGCCAGCAGCCTTGGGCAAACAGACTACGAAGAGCAGTACTTC.

This clone has a handful of counts. The chain couples TRBV5-1 to TRBJ2-2, with D uncertain. Germline CDR1 SGHRS, CDR2 YFSETQ. This CDR3 has 15 amino acids. Trimming cost V 0 bases and J 3 bases, with 9 bases left between them. The DNA of the CDR3 is TGCGCCAGCAGCTTGGAGTTTGGCTACACCGGGGAGCTGTTTTTT. Translation gives CASSLEFGYTGELFF.

This chain connects TRBV12-3 or TRBV12-4 to TRBJ2-5; 7 bases fit TRBD2. There are 13 residues in the CDR3. V was clipped by 3 bases and J by 7 bases; unmatched bases: 5. CDR3 loop: CASSFGLGGTQYF. As DNA, the CDR3 is TGTGCCAGCAGTTTCGGACTAGGTGGGACCCAGTACTTC.

This sequence joins TRBV19 and TRBJ1-1; 7 nucleotides line up with TRBD1. V shed 6 bases, J shed 0 bases, and the junction held 13 bases outside the gene matches. Germline V gene lookup returns CDR1 LNHDA and CDR2 SQIVND (reference sequence). The CDR3 contains 17 residues. The CDR3 sequence is CASRGARDSTMNTEAFF. The CDR3 DNA follows: TGTGCCAGTAGAGGAGCCCGGGACAGCACAATGAACACTGAAGCTTTCTTT.